This T cell receptor beta chain originates from a study of beta chain features in type 1 diabetes. Overall study results and limits: The study found fewer insertions and more deletions at VDJ junctions in type 1 diabetes patients. There was a moderate but significant shortening of TCRB CDR3s in all four CD4+ subsets of Type 1 diabetes patients.

The authors reverse transcribed all of the isolated RNA, so sequencing captured expressed TCRB transcripts. Here immunoSEQ multiplex PCR was the method, and the copy in TCRdb shows in-frame clones only, minus some. Among 970,000 or so clones listed, roughly 16% were seen once. Comments on this clone: Its antigen is undetermined.

This CDR3 region has 19 residues. With V trimmed by 0 bases and J by 2 bases, 11 bases remained unmatched. The germline V gene encodes CDR1 SGHVS and CDR2 FNYEAQ. This receptor was taken from a woman younger than 30 in good health. The chain links TRBV7-6 to TRBJ2-7, with 12 bases identical to TRBD2. Sequenced input: naive CD4+ T cells from blood. The CDR3 loop reads CASSLAPTSGRSHTYEQYF. Here the CDR3 DNA reads TGTGCCAGCAGCTTAGCCCCAACTAGCGGGAGGTCACATACCTACGAGCAGTACTTC.